This T cell receptor (beta chain) was sequenced during a study of human T cells and chemical hapten exposure (dated by TCRdb to about 2021). Some background on the complete study: For sensitization, 2% DPC in acetone was applied to a roughly 2 cm by roughly 2 cm area of upper inner arm skin. Weekly therapeutic DPC doses were additionally applied to the scalp of patients throughout the roughly 25-week study period. Patch tests used Finn chambers with 0.01% DPC on the upper back, scored after 6 days by International Contact Dermatitis Research Group standards. Most of the patients in the cohort were female, and the cohort covered alopecia areata with under or over 50% scalp involvement, alopecia totalis and alopecia universalis. The libraries were sequenced as a pool, and the TCR yield per sample differed mostly because of small variations in library volumes within the pool. This study followed changes in the peripheral blood TCR repertoire in vivo during primary and secondary sensitization of alopecia patients to the hapten diphenylcyclopropenone (DPC). Patient blood was sampled pre-sensitization (week 0) and at 2, 6 and about 24 weeks after DPC sensitization. Blood for TCR sequencing was provided by twenty-nine alopecia patients at one to four time points (pre-sensitization, 2, 6 and 24 weeks).

Study-wide findings and limitations: Expanded TCRs formed significantly more large CDR3 similarity clusters than pre-sensitization or healthy control sets, consistent with antigen-driven responses. All patients had alopecia, a presumed autoimmune disease, so their immune response might differ from that of healthy individuals. The number of PT1 expanded TCRs positively correlated with patch test score, significant at thresholds 8, 16 and 32 but not 4. No change with DPC sensitization was found in the number of TCRs above 1 in 1000 frequency, and no evidence of global repertoire structure alterations was found. Repeated subsampling changed both the strength of the expansion versus patch-test correlation and the threshold at which that correlation became significant.

This clonotype was counted ten times or more. Its recognized antigen is unknown. No much larger clone exists at a distance of one base, and base qualities are not known. Between the V and J ends, shortened by 0 bases and 1 base respectively, the junction contains 12 bases. CDR3 length: 16 amino acids, cysteine to phenylalanine. The retained sequence is limited to the CDR3, 48 bases, with the frame set at the first base. The germline V gene encodes CDR1 MNHEY and CDR2 SVGEGT. In the paper's terms, the time point label means: patch test 2, 6 weeks after DPC sensitization. The sample's treatment or condition label, in plain terms: therapeutic diphenylcyclopropenone sensitization with weekly scalp DPC. At every patch-test visit, the blood draw took place before the patch test was put on. Eligible patients were aged 18 to 70, diagnosed with alopecia, deemed suitable for DPC therapy, and excluded if pregnant. Total RNA was extracted from unfractionated whole blood collected in Tempus Blood RNA tubes.

Library method: RACE. Sequencing relied on a NextSeq 500. Library preparation attached unique molecular identifiers to individual cDNA molecules for quantitative, reproducible TCR counting. From each blood RNA sample, both TCR alpha and TCR beta chains were sequenced. The published analysis was carried out like this. Samples had a median of roughly 98,000 TCRs, with a range from roughly 20,000 to 690,600. V, J and CDR3 annotation of the TCR reads was performed with the Decombinator software suite. Every sample was subsampled to the same number of TCRs (28,000) for the PS versus PT1 abundance plots. TCRs were defined as expanded if absent before sensitization and observed at least eight times at the 2-week time point. The public reads were run again by TCRdb, first through fastp at Q25 and then through MiXCR, and only productive beta chains were kept. Every entry covers one CDR3 protein and lists the most common genes and DNA from its rows. The V and J calls reflect TCRdb's pipeline rather than the authors' work. The table for this sample lists 360,000 or so distinct CDR3 sequences; about 6% of them were counted only once. The ten largest clones take up over 5.5% of the sample.

The chain employs TRBV6-2 or TRBV6-3 and TRBJ1-1; perhaps TRBD1 is the D gene, with 5 bases matching. This specimen was whole blood, taken in connection with sensitization to the hapten diphenylcyclopropenone (DPC). The sequence was obtained from a woman under 30 with alopecia areata. Some clones in this sample may be carry-over from other donors' samples. The DNA is TGTGCCAGCAGTTACTCGAGGCGCAGGGAGAACACTGAAGCTTTCTTT. It specifies CASSYSRRRENTEAFF.